The clone carrying this T cell receptor beta chain was counted only a few times. The antigen is unknown. Preparing the TCRbeta library involved the use of unique molecular identifiers. Via MiXCR, TCRdb re-called the PCR reads, giving one row per CDR3 protein. This repertoire shows about 300,000 distinct CDR3 sequences, over 9.5% found once; its top ten account for just under 7.5%. The sample comes from a study of T-cell reconstitution after alpha-beta-depleted transplantation in children. Study findings and constraints: Where alpha-beta T cells came from about two months after transplant was reportedly several hundred expanded graft clones. Surviving recipient T cells and thymic progenitors accounted for the high day-60 TCRbeta diversity observed in some patients. At the one-year point after transplant, T-cell counts and TCRbeta diversity were found to come mostly from T cells that had been newly produced.

The V end was cut by 2 bases, the J end by 10 bases, with 8 bases between. The CDR3 runs 11 residues. The receptor comes from a boy less than two years old with acute myeloid leukemia, due to receive a stem cell transplant. This specimen was PBMCs, taken before TCRalphabeta/CD19-depleted stem cell transplant. The chain links TRBV12-3 or TRBV12-4 to TRBJ1-1; D may be TRBD1 (6 bases). The CDR3 region is CASSLRGGAFF. The CDR3 nucleotides read TGTGCCAGCAGTTTAAGGGGGGGAGCTTTCTTT.